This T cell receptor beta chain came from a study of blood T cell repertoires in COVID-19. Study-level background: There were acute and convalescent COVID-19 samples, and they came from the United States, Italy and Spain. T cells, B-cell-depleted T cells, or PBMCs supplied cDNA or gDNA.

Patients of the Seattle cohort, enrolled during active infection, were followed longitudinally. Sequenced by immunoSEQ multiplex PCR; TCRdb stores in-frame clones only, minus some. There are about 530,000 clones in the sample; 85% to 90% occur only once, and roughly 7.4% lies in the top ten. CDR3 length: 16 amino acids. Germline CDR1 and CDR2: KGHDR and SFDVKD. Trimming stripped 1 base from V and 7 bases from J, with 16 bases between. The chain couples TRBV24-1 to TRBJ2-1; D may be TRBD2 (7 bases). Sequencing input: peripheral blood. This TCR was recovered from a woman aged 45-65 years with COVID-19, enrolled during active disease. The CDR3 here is CATSDLGGGPRNEQFF. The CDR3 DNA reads TGTGCCACCAGTGATTTAGGGGGGGGGCCTAGGAATGAGCAGTTCTTC.